Reported below is one TCR beta chain. This record comes from a study of blood T cell repertoires in COVID-19. Study-wide background: Researchers got acute and convalescent COVID-19 samples from the United States, Italy and Spain. T cells, B-cell-depleted T cells, or PBMCs supplied cDNA or gDNA.

Per the authors' pipeline: Amplified reference gene primers provided the basis for estimating nucleated cell counts. Only in-frame clones appear in the TCRdb table, and some are missing; sequencing was by immunoSEQ multiplex PCR. The V and J calls and clone size were taken over from that table, and D and trimming were inferred from the DNA. Seen here are fewer than 100,000 clones, 80% to 90% observed once, and the top ten hold under 8%. This sequence was found in a man between 60 and 75 years old with acute or convalescent COVID-19. Sequencing input: peripheral blood.

The CDR3 is CASSYRGTANQPQHF. As DNA, the CDR3 is TGTGCCAGCAGTTACAGGGGGACGGCGAATCAGCCCCAGCATTTT. The rearrangement uses TRBV6-2 or TRBV6-3 and TRBJ1-5; a possible D gene is TRBD1 (6 bases). This CDR3 has 15 amino acids. V lost 2 bases to trimming and J lost 4 bases, with 12 bases between them. Germline CDR1 reads MNHEY; CDR2 reads SVGEGT.